This TCR beta chain is from a study of T-cell memory formation after mild COVID-19. This CDR3 has 13 amino acids. Germline-derived CDR1 and CDR2 are SGHKS and YYEKEE (reference sequence). Trimming removed 2 bases from V and 7 bases from J, with 9 bases in between. Using its own MiXCR run on the 5' RACE reads, TCRdb lists one record per CDR3 protein. The sample records roughly 400,000 distinct CDR3 sequences, roughly 17% being singletons. This receptor was identified in a man younger than 35 who had mild COVID-19 (a few samples of this study predate the infection). Cell type and time point are not known. The source material was PBMCs or a T cell subset sorted from them (not recorded which). The genes are TRBV5-5 and TRBJ2-2; D tentatively reads TRBD1 or TRBD2 (5 bases each). The CDR3 sequence: CASSFWGIGELFF. The DNA for the CDR3 is TGTGCCAGCAGCTTCTGGGGGATCGGGGAGCTGTTTTTT.